Listed below are T cell receptor beta chains from one sample, sequenced in a study of OX40 agonist ivuxolimab in advanced cancers. Sequencing was performed with immunoSEQ multiplex PCR; in TCRdb, only in-frame clones are kept and a portion is missing. The sample holds roughly 64,000 clones, 80% to 90% seen once. Sequencing was performed on CD4+ or CD8+ T cells sorted from blood, taken in a trial of the OX40 agonist ivuxolimab. These receptors originate from an adult with an advanced solid tumor such as melanoma, head and neck, liver or kidney cancer. Both conserved end residues are part of each CDR3. D genes are given only for firm matches. The size entry is marked missing in some rows and otherwise reads once, few, many or a size class.

v_gene: TRBV10-3; d_gene: -; j_gene: TRBJ2-2; abundance: once; len: 16; CDR3nt: TGTGCCATCAGTGAGTTGCGGACGGGAAACACCGGGGAGCTGTTTTTT; CDR3aa: CAISELRTGNTGELFF
v_gene: TRBV5-5; d_gene: -; j_gene: TRBJ1-1; abundance: -; len: 14; CDR3nt: TGTGCCAGCAGCTTCGGGAGTGTGAACACTGAAGCTTTCTTT; CDR3aa: CASSFGSVNTEAFF
v_gene: TRBV6-6; d_gene: -; j_gene: TRBJ1-1; abundance: few; len: 15; CDR3nt: TGTGCCAGCAGTTACTCACGCAGGGGAAACACTGAAGCTTTCTTT; CDR3aa: CASSYSRRGNTEAFF
v_gene: TRBV11-2; d_gene: -; j_gene: TRBJ1-2; abundance: once; len: 17; CDR3nt: TGTGCCAGCAGCTTAGATGGGAAGGGTCGGTGGGACTATGGCTACACCTTC; CDR3aa: CASSLDGKGRWDYGYTF
v_gene: TRBV15; d_gene: -; j_gene: TRBJ2-1; abundance: -; len: 16; CDR3nt: TGTGCCACCAGCAGCCCTACTAGCCCTCCCTACAATGAGCAGTTCTTC; CDR3aa: CATSSPTSPPYNEQFF
v_gene: TRBV6-6; d_gene: -; j_gene: TRBJ2-7; abundance: -; len: 12; CDR3nt: TGTGCCAGCAGTTTCGGGCCCTACGAGCAGTACTTC; CDR3aa: CASSFGPYEQYF
v_gene: TRBV19; d_gene: TRBD2; j_gene: TRBJ2-1; abundance: -; len: 13; CDR3nt: TGTGCCAGTACCCCCGGGGGGGTCAATGAGCAGTTCTTC; CDR3aa: CASTPGGVNEQFF
v_gene: TRBV4-3; d_gene: -; j_gene: TRBJ1-2; abundance: -; len: 13; CDR3nt: TGCGCCAGCAGCCTCACCCTCAGGGCTGGCTACACCTTC; CDR3aa: CASSLTLRAGYTF
v_gene: TRBV18; d_gene: -; j_gene: TRBJ1-1; abundance: -; len: 16; CDR3nt: TGTGCCAGCTCACCAAATTCCGGGACTTGGAACACTGAAGCTTTCTTT; CDR3aa: CASSPNSGTWNTEAFF
v_gene: TRBV7-8; d_gene: TRBD2; j_gene: TRBJ2-7; abundance: -; len: 16; CDR3nt: TGTGCCAGCAGCTCGCCGGGTAGCGGGGGCGCCTACGAGCAGTACTTC; CDR3aa: CASSSPGSGGAYEQYF
v_gene: TRBV19; d_gene: TRBD1; j_gene: TRBJ2-7; abundance: -; len: 16; CDR3nt: TGTGCCAGTAGTAGGGGACAGGGGGCATCGACCTACGAGCAGTACTTC; CDR3aa: CASSRGQGASTYEQYF
v_gene: TRBV30; d_gene: -; j_gene: TRBJ1-5; abundance: -; len: 15; CDR3nt: TGTGCCTGGAGTAGAGGCTCGGGGGACAATCAGCCCCAGCATTTT; CDR3aa: CAWSRGSGDNQPQHF
v_gene: TRBV4-3; d_gene: -; j_gene: TRBJ2-2; abundance: few; len: 17; CDR3nt: TGCGCCAGCAGCCAAGAGCAACTAGCAGGGCGAACCGGGGAGCTGTTTTTT; CDR3aa: CASSQEQLAGRTGELFF